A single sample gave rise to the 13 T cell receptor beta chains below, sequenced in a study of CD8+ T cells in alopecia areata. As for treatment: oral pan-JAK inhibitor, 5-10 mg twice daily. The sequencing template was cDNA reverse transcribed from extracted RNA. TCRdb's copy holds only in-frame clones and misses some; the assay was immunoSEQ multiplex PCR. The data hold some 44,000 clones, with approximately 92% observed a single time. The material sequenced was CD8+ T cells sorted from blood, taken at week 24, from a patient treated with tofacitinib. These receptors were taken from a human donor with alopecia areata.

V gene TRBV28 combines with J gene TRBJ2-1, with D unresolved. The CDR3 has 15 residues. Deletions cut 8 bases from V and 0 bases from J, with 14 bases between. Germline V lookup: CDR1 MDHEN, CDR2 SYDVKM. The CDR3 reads CASLSSDGSYNEQFF. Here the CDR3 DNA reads TGTGCCAGCTTATCTTCAGACGGCTCCTACAATGAGCAGTTCTTC. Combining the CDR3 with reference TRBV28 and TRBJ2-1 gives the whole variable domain DVKVTQSSRYLVKRTGEKVFLECVQDMDHENMFWYRQDPGLGLRLIYFSYDVKMKEKGDIPEGYSVSREKKERFSLILESASTNQTSMYLCASLSSDGSYNEQFFGPGTRLTVL.

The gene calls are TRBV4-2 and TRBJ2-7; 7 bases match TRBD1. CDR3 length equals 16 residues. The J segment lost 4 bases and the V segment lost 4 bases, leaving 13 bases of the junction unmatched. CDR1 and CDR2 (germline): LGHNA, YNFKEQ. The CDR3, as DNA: TGTGCCAGCAGCCCAGAACAGGGGAGCGCCTCATACGAGCAGTACTTC. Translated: CASSPEQGSASYEQYF.

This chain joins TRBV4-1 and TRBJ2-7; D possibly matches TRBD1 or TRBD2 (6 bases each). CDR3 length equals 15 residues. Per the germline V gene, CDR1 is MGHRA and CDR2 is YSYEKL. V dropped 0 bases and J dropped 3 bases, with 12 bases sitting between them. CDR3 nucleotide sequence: TGCGCCAGCAGCCAAGAAGGGGGGTACAGCTACGAGCAGTACTTC. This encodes CASSQEGGYSYEQYF.

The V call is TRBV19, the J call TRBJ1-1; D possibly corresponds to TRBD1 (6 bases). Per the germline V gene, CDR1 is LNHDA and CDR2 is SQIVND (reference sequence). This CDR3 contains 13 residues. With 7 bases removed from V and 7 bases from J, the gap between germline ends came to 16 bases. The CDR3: CASTSGTTYEAFF. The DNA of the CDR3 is TGTGCCAGTACCTCCGGGACAACCTATGAAGCTTTCTTT.

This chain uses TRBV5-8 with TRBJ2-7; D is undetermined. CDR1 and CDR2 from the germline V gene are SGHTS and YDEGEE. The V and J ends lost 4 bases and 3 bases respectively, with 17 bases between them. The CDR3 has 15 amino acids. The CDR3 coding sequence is TGTGCCAGCAGCCGGATAGACACAAGCCACTACGAGCAGTACTTC. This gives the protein CASSRIDTSHYEQYF.

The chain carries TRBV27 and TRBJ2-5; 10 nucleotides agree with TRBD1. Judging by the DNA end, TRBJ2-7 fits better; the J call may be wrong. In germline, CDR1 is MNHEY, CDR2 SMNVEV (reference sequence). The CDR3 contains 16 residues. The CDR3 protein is CASTYSGGTGVYEQYF. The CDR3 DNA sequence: TGTGCCAGCACCTACAGTGGTGGGACAGGGGTATACGAGCAGTACTTC.

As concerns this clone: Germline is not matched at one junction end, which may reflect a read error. This CDR3 is CAGSPDRERETQYF. DNA for the CDR3: TGTGCCGGCAGTCCCGACAGGGAACGTGAGACCCAGTACTTC. V is TRBV27 and J is TRBJ2-5; TRBD1 aligns across 7 bases. This CDR3 region has 14 residues. The germline V gene has CDR1 MNHEY and CDR2 SMNVEV (reference sequence).

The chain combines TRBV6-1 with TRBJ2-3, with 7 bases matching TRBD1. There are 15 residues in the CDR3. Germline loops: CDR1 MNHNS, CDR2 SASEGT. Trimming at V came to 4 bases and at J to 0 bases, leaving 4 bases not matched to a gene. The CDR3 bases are TGTGCCAGCAGTGGGTACAGGGGAAGCACAGATACGCAGTATTTT. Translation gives CASSGYRGSTDTQYF.

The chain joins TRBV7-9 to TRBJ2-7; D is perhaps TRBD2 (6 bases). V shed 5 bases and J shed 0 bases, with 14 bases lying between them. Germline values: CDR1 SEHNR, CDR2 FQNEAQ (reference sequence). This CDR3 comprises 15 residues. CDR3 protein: CASSPWAGHSYEQYF. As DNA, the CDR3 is TGTGCCAGCAGCCCATGGGCGGGGCACTCCTACGAGCAGTACTTC.

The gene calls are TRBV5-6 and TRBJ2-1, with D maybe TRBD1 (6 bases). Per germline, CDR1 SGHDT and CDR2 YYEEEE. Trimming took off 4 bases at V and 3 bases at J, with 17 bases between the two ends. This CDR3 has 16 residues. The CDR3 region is CASSLLARDNYNEQFF. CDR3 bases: TGTGCCAGCAGCCTCCTAGCCCGGGACAACTACAATGAGCAGTTCTTC.

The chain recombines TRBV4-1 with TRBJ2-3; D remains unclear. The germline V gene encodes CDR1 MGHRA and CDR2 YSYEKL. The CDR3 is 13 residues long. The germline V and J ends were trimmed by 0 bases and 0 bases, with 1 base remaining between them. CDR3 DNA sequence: TGCGCCAGCAGCCAAGACAGCACAGATACGCAGTATTTT. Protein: CASSQDSTDTQYF.

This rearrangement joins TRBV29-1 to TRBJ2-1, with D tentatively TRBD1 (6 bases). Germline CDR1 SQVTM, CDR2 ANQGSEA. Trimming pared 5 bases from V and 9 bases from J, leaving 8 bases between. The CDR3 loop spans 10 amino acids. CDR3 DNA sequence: TGCAGCGTTCAGGGGAGTGAGCAGTTCTTC. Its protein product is CSVQGSEQFF.

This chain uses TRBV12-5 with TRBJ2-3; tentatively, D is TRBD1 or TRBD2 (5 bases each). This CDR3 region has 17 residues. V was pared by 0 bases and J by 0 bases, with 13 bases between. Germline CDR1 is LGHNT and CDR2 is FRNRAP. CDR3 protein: CASGLVNEGPSTDTQYF. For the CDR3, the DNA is TGTGCTAGTGGTTTGGTAAATGAGGGGCCGAGCACAGATACGCAGTATTTT.